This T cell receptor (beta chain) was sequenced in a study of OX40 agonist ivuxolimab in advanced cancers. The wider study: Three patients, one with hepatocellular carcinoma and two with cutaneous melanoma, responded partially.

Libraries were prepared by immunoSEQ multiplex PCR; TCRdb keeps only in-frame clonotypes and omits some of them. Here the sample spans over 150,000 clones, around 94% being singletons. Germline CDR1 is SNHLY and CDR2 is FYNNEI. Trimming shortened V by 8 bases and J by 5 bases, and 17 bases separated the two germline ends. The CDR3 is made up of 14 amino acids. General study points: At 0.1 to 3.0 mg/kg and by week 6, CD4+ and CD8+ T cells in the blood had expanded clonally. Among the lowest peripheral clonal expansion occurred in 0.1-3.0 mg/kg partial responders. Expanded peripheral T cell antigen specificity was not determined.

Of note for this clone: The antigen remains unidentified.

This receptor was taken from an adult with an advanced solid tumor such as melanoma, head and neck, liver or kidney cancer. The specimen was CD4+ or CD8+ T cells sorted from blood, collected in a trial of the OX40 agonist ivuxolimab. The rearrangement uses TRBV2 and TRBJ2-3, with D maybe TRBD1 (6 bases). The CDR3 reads CASLGAERVDTQYF. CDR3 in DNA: TGTGCCAGCCTGGGGGCAGAAAGGGTAGATACGCAGTATTTT. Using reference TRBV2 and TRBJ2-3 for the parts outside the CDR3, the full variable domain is EPEVTQTPSHQVTQMGQEVILRCVPISNHLYFYWYRQILGQKVEFLVSFYNNEISEKSEIFDDQFSVERPDGSNFTLKIRSTKLEDSAMYFCASLGAERVDTQYFGPGTRLTVL.